The 26 T cell receptor beta chains reported below all come from one sample, sequenced in a study of early T cells in non-severe SARS-CoV-2 infection. TCRdb used MiXCR to reprocess the 5' RACE reads, holding one entry per CDR3 protein. The sample lists about 11,000 distinct CDR3 sequences, 4.8% occurring once. What was sequenced was whole blood. The receptors were gathered from an adult who was a healthcare worker with PCR-confirmed SARS-CoV-2 infection or an uninfected control (not recorded which).

There are many counts of this clonotype. The chain links TRBV11-2 to TRBJ2-7, with D perhaps TRBD1 or TRBD2 (5 bases each). Trimming took off 5 bases at V and 6 bases at J, with 20 bases between the two ends. This CDR3 region has 15 residues. Germline V gene sequence: CDR1 SGHAT, CDR2 FQNNGV. DNA for the CDR3: TGTGCCAGCAGCACCGAAACCGGGACCGGCGGCGAGCAGTACTTC. As protein: CASSTETGTGGEQYF.

In its sample, this clonotype was seen many times. The J gene is TRBJ1-1, the V gene TRBV18; D is perhaps TRBD1 (5 bases). V lost 5 bases and J lost 1, with 11 bases in between. Germline V gene data show CDR1 as KGHSH and CDR2 as LQKENI. This CDR3 region has 14 residues. The DNA for the CDR3 is TGTGCCAGCTCATCCCAGGGAGGGAACACTGAAGCTTTCTTT. Protein sequence: CASSSQGGNTEAFF.

This clonotype has only a few counts. The V gene is TRBV6-4, the J gene TRBJ2-1, with 12 bases matching TRBD2. The CDR3 extends over 14 amino acids. CDR1 is MRHNA and CDR2 is SNTAGT in the germline V gene. The J segment lost 9 bases and the V segment lost 5 bases, leaving 5 bases of the junction unmatched. CDR3 sequence (DNA): TGTGCCAGCAGTCCACTAGCGGGGGGTGCTGAGCAGTTCTTC. This sequence encodes CASSPLAGGAEQFF.

This clonotype is categorized as medium-sized. The chain combines TRBV19 with TRBJ2-6; D gene unclear. This CDR3 is built from 15 residues. Germline-derived CDR1 and CDR2 are LNHDA and SQIVND (reference sequence). V lost 4 bases and J 0 bases, leaving 7 bases between the germline ends. The CDR3 DNA is TGTGCCAGTAGTACAGACCTCTCTGGGGCCAACGTCCTGACTTTC. This sequence encodes CASSTDLSGANVLTF.

This clonotype was recorded at least ten times. This chain uses TRBV27 with TRBJ1-5; D call uncertain. The V gene lost 6 bases and the J gene lost 12 bases, with 18 bases spanning the gap. The CDR3 loop spans 13 amino acids. Germline V gives CDR1 MNHEY, CDR2 SMNVEV (reference sequence). The DNA of the CDR3 is TGTGCCAGCAGAACCGGGTCCCACCCCCGCCAGCATTTT. It encodes CASRTGSHPRQHF.

This clonotype was counted ten times or more. J is TRBJ2-7 and V is TRBV20-1, with D possibly being TRBD1 or TRBD2 (5 bases each). Germline CDR1 DFQATT, CDR2 SNEGSKA (reference sequence). The germline V and J ends were trimmed by 6 bases and 7 bases, with 10 bases remaining between them. This CDR3 has 10 amino acids. The CDR3 is CSAAWGEQYF. The CDR3 DNA sequence: TGCAGTGCGGCTTGGGGGGAGCAGTACTTC.

The V call is TRBV18, the J call TRBJ2-7; D could derive from TRBD1 or TRBD2 (7 bases each). The CDR3 has 14 residues. Trimming took 6 bases from V and 6 from J, leaving 18 bases between them. Per germline, CDR1 KGHSH and CDR2 LQKENI. CDR3 nucleotide sequence: TGTGCCAGCTCCGCAGGGGGGGATAATGGCGAGCAGTACTTC. Protein product: CASSAGGDNGEQYF.

This clonotype was found many times. The genes are TRBV20-1 and TRBJ1-1; D uncertain. Trimming took off 6 bases at V and 0 bases at J, with 20 bases between the two ends. CDR3 length: 16 residues. Germline CDR1 is DFQATT and CDR2 is SNEGSKA (reference sequence). The CDR3 DNA reads as TGCAGTGCCTCTGGCGACGAAAGCAAGATGAACACTGAAGCTTTCTTT. This translates into CSASGDESKMNTEAFF.

There are many counts of this clonotype. The chain employs TRBV20-1 and TRBJ2-1, with 7 bases aligning to TRBD1. Trimming cost V 2 bases and J 4 bases; bases outside gene matches: 11. Germline assignment: CDR1 DFQATT and CDR2 SNEGSKA (reference sequence). The CDR3 runs to 16 residues. The CDR3 coding sequence is TGCAGTGCTAGAACTCACGACACAGGGGTGTACAATGAGCAGTTCTTC. This gives the protein CSARTHDTGVYNEQFF.

By frequency in the sample, this clonotype is medium-sized. The rearrangement links TRBV12-3 or TRBV12-4 to TRBJ2-1, with 10 bases matching TRBD1. The CDR3 consists of 13 residues. The V and J ends lost 6 bases and 6 bases, in that order; junction bases with no gene match: 2. The CDR3 loop reads CASSRTGGNEQFF. The CDR3 bases are TGTGCCAGCAGCCGGACAGGGGGCAATGAGCAGTTCTTC.

This clonotype has at least ten counts. The chain employs TRBV19 and TRBJ2-5; 11 bases agree with TRBD2. The CDR3 covers 17 residues. Germline-derived CDR1 and CDR2 are LNHDA and SQIVND (reference sequence). The ends lost 6 bases at V and 5 bases at J; junction bases unmatched: 14. The CDR3 is CASRQTSGALAVETQYF. DNA for the CDR3: TGTGCCAGTAGACAGACTAGCGGGGCACTAGCGGTTGAGACCCAGTACTTC.

The sample holds many counts of this clonotype. CDR3 amino acids: CASSLALRAVGQETQYF. In DNA, the CDR3 is TGTGCCAGCAGCTTAGCTTTAAGGGCGGTCGGCCAAGAGACCCAGTACTTC. V is TRBV7-2 and J is TRBJ2-5; no firm D call. The germline CDR1 and CDR2 sequences are SGHTA and FQGNSA. CDR3 length: 17 amino acids. Trimming cost V 0 bases and J 1 base, with 15 bases left between them.

The chain carries TRBV12-3 or TRBV12-4 and TRBJ2-7; D may be TRBD2 (6 bases). V lost 2 bases to trimming and J lost 5 bases, with 16 bases between them. The CDR3 has 15 amino acids. This CDR3 reads CASSLPSGQGDEQYF. The CDR3 DNA sequence: TGTGCCAGCAGTTTACCCAGCGGGCAAGGGGACGAGCAGTACTTC.

This clonotype was counted ten times or more. At one of its ends the junction is not consistent with the germline gene, which may arise from a read error. The chain recombines TRBV7-7 with TRBJ2-1; 11 nucleotides align to TRBD2. This CDR3 region has 16 residues. Germline V gene data show CDR1 as SSHAT and CDR2 as FNYEAQ (reference sequence). The CDR3 reads CASSPLAGGRSGEQFF. The CDR3 DNA reads as TGTGCTAGCAGCCCTTTAGCGGGGGGGCGTTCGGGTGAGCAGTTCTTC. Supplemented by reference TRBV7-7 and TRBJ2-1, the full variable domain reads GAGVSQSPRYKVTKRGQDVTLRCDPISSHATLYWYQQALGQGPEFLTYFNYEAQPDKSGLPSDRFSAERPEGSISTLTIQRTEQRDSAMYRCASSPLAGGRSGEQFFGPGTRLTVL.

The V and J genes are TRBV25-1 and TRBJ2-5; 7 bases fit TRBD1. The length of the CDR3 is 13 residues. The J segment lost 4 bases and the V segment lost 6 bases, leaving 5 bases of the junction unmatched. The germline CDR1 and CDR2 sequences are MGHDK and SYGVNS. Written as DNA, the CDR3 is TGTGCCAGCAGACAGGGGTGGGGAGAGACCCAGTACTTC. Translation: CASRQGWGETQYF.

This clonotype was picked up many times. CDR3 DNA sequence: TGTGCCACCTACCCAGGGGCCACCTACGAGCAGTACTTC. This gives the protein CATYPGATYEQYF. The chain is built from TRBV6-1 and TRBJ2-7, with D perhaps TRBD1 (6 bases). The CDR3 length is 13 residues. Trimming pared 10 bases from V and 2 bases from J, leaving 15 bases between. Germline loops: CDR1 MNHNS, CDR2 SASEGT.

This clonotype was seen repeatedly, ten times or more. The chain employs TRBV7-2 and TRBJ2-1; 11 bases agree with TRBD2. The CDR3 extends over 15 amino acids. The V segment lost 2 bases and the J segment 6 bases; nucleotides outside the gene matches: 3. Germline loops: CDR1 SGHTA, CDR2 FQGNSA. The CDR3 region is CASSLLAGGRNEQFF. CDR3 sequence (DNA): TGTGCCAGCAGCTTATTAGCGGGGGGGCGCAATGAGCAGTTCTTC.

This clonotype came up a few times. The gene calls are TRBV5-1 and TRBJ2-3, with TRBD2 as a possible D gene (5 bases). The V and J ends lost 2 bases and 0 bases respectively, with 10 bases between them. This CDR3 has 15 amino acids. CDR1 and CDR2 from the germline V gene are SGHRS and YFSETQ. CDR3 DNA sequence: TGCGCCAGCAGCTTTGCCGGGATTAGCACAGATACGCAGTATTTT. It yields the protein CASSFAGISTDTQYF.

By sample share, this clonotype is medium-sized. This chain links TRBV10-3 with TRBJ1-1; D remains unclear. The CDR3 loop spans 13 amino acids. CDR1 is ENHRY and CDR2 is SYGVKD in the germline V gene. Trimming removed 4 bases from V and 1 base from J, with 7 bases in between. The chain's CDR3 is CAISVQKNTEAFF. The CDR3, as DNA: TGTGCCATCAGTGTTCAGAAGAACACTGAAGCTTTCTTT.

This clonotype was recorded at least ten times. The chain is built from TRBV20-1 and TRBJ2-5; 9 bases fit TRBD1. The CDR3 runs 14 residues. V shed 6 bases, J shed 6 bases, and the junction held 11 bases outside the gene matches. CDR1 and CDR2 from the germline V gene are DFQATT and SNEGSKA (reference sequence). CDR3 in amino acids: CSAPWTGARKTQYF. The CDR3 DNA reads as TGCAGTGCACCTTGGACAGGGGCCCGCAAGACCCAGTACTTC.

The V gene is TRBV20-1, the J gene TRBJ2-1; 7 positions match TRBD1. This CDR3 contains 14 residues. The junction had 7 bases not matched to a gene; V was cut back by 1 base and J by 7 bases. Germline CDR1 and CDR2: DFQATT and SNEGSKA (reference sequence). The DNA of the CDR3 is TGCAGTGCTAGAGGAGGGGGCAACTTTAATGAGCAGTTCTTC. Amino acid sequence: CSARGGGNFNEQFF.

In its sample, this clonotype is medium-sized (0.01 to 0.1%). The V gene is TRBV5-6, the J gene TRBJ2-1; 7 bases are a match to TRBD1. V shed 0 bases and J 4 bases; nucleotides not matched to a gene: 4. Germline V gives CDR1 SGHDT, CDR2 YYEEEE. The CDR3 length is 15 residues. This CDR3 reads CASSLGRGTYNEQFF. The CDR3 DNA reads as TGTGCCAGCAGCTTGGGCAGGGGGACATACAATGAGCAGTTCTTC.

This clonotype was found a few times. This sequence joins TRBV11-2 and TRBJ2-5; D is unclear. The CDR3 length is 12 residues. The germline CDR1 and CDR2 sequences are SGHAT and FQNNGV. V lost 1 base and J lost 4, with 4 bases in between. The CDR3 region has the DNA TGTGCCAGCAGCTTAGGTAGAGAGACCCAGTACTTC. Translation gives CASSLGRETQYF. Combining the CDR3 with reference TRBV11-2 and TRBJ2-5 gives the whole variable domain EAGVAQSPRYKIIEKRQSVAFWCNPISGHATLYWYQQILGQGPKLLIQFQNNGVVDDSQLPKDRFSAERLKGVDSTLKIQPAKLEDSAVYLCASSLGRETQYFGPGTRLLVL.

This clonotype was observed a few times. V and J are TRBV5-4 and TRBJ2-7, with 9 positions matching TRBD1. From germline, CDR1 is SGHNT and CDR2 YYREEE (reference sequence). This CDR3 contains 14 residues. J lost 5 bases, V lost 6 bases, and 9 bases had no gene match. The CDR3 DNA reads TGTGCCAGCACCCCACAGGGGGCGGTCCACGAGCAGTACTTC. The encoded protein is CASTPQGAVHEQYF.

Many counts were recorded for this clonotype. The chain has TRBV27 and TRBJ2-7; D is unclear. Per germline, CDR1 MNHEY and CDR2 SMNVEV (reference sequence). This CDR3 region has 13 residues. The germline V and J ends were trimmed by 5 bases and 0 bases, with 8 bases remaining between them. CDR3 loop: CASSRYRSYEQYF. CDR3 nucleotides: TGTGCCAGCAGTCGATACCGCTCCTACGAGCAGTACTTC.

This clonotype occurred many times. The chain carries TRBV5-1 and TRBJ1-5, with D perhaps TRBD1 (5 bases). This CDR3 has 15 amino acids. The germline V gene has CDR1 SGHRS and CDR2 YFSETQ. Trimming took off 0 bases at V and 6 bases at J, with 13 bases between the two ends. The CDR3 protein is CASSLDGGSRQPQHF. The DNA of the CDR3 is TGCGCCAGCAGCTTGGACGGGGGTTCTCGTCAGCCCCAGCATTTT.